The subject of this entry is one TCR beta chain. Its antigen is unidentified. The missing CDR3 end, 3 residues past where the read stops, is filled in from the germline J gene. HPV was found by MY09/MY11 PCR and dot-blot genotyping. These data are taken from a study of T cells in women clearing cervical HPV infection. Looking at the study overall: Donors had HPV16-related CIN3 or worse; 2 had invasive cancer.

Findings and limits, study-wide: T-cell numbers per sample were unknown and may explain richness differences.

Trimming took 5 bases from V and 3 from J; bases not matched to a gene: 6. Germline CDR1 reads SGHNT; CDR2 reads YYREEE (reference sequence). The CDR3 runs to 14 residues. The table came from immunoSEQ multiplex PCR; TCRdb's copy has only in-frame clones and leaves some out. This listing includes around 33,000 clones. Sequencing used blood buffy coat. The clonotype comes from a woman aged 18 to 75 with a cervical HPV16 infection that either progressed to CIN3+ or cleared (not recorded which). V and J are TRBV5-4 and TRBJ2-5, with TRBD2 matching 8 bases. The chain's CDR3 is CASRLAGGKETQYF. CDR3 DNA (partial): TGTGCCAGCAGACTGGCGGGGGGAAAAGAGACC.